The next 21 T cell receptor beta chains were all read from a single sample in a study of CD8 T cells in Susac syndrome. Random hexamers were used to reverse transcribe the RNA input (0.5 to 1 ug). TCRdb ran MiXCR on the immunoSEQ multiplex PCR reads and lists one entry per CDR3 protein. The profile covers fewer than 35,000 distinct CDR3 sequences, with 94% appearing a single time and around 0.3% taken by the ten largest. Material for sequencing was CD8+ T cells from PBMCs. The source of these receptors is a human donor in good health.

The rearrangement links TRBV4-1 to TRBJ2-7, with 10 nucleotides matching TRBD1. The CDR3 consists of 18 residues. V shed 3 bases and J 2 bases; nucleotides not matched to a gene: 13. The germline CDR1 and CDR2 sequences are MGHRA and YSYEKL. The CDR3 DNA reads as TGCGCCAGCAGCCATCCACGAGAGGGGGGGACAGGGGCCTACGAGCAGTACTTC. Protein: CASSHPREGGTGAYEQYF.

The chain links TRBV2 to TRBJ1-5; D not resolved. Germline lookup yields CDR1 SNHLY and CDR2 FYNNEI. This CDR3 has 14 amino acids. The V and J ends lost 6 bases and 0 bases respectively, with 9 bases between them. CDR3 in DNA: TGTGCCAGCAGCGAACCAAATAGCAATCAGCCCCAGCATTTT. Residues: CASSEPNSNQPQHF. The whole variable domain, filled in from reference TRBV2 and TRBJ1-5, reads EPEVTQTPSHQVTQMGQEVILRCVPISNHLYFYWYRQILGQKVEFLVSFYNNEISEKSEIFDDQFSVERPDGSNFTLKIRSTKLEDSAMYFCASSEPNSNQPQHFGDGTRLSIL.

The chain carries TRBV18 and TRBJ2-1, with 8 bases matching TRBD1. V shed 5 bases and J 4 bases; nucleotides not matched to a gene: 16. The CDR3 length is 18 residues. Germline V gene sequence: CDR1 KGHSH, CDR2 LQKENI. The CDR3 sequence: CASSSPKTDRGWYNEQFF. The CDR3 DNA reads TGTGCCAGCTCATCCCCGAAAACCGACAGGGGCTGGTACAATGAGCAGTTCTTC.

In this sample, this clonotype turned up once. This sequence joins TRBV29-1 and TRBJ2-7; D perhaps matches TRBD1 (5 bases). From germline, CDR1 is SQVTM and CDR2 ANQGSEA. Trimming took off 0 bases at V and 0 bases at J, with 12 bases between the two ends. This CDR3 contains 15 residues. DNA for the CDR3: TGCAGCGTTGAAGATCATAGGGGCAGCTCCTACGAGCAGTACTTC. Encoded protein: CSVEDHRGSSYEQYF.

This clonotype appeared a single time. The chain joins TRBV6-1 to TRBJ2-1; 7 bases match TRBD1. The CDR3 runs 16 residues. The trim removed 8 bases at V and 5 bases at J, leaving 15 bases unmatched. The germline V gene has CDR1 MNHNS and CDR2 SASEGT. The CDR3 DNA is TGTGCCAGCCCTCTCGGGGCAGGGGGATGGGACAATGAGCAGTTCTTC. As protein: CASPLGAGGWDNEQFF.

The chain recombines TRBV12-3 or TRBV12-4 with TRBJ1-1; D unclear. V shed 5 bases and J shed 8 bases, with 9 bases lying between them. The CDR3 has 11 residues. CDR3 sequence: CASSMTAEAFF. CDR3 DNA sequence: TGTGCCAGCAGTATGACTGCAGAAGCTTTCTTT.

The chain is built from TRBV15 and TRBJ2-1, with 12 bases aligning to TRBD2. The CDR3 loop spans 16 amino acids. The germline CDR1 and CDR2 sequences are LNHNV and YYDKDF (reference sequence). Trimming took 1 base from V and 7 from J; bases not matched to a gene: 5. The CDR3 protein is CATSRATSGGKNEQFF. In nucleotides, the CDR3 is TGTGCCACCAGCAGAGCGACTAGCGGGGGTAAGAATGAGCAGTTCTTC.

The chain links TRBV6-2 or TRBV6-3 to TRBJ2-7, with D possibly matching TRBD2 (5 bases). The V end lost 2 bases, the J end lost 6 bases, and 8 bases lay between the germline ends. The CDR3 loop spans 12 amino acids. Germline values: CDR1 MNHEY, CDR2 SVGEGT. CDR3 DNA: TGTGCCAGCAGTTACGTCGGGATCGAGCAGTACTTC. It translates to CASSYVGIEQYF.

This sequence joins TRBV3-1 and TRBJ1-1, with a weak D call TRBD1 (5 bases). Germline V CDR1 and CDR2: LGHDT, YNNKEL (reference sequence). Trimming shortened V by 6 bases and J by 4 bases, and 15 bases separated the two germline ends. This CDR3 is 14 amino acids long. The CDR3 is CASRSQGGRTEAFF. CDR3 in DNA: TGTGCCAGCAGGAGCCAGGGAGGTCGCACTGAAGCTTTCTTT.

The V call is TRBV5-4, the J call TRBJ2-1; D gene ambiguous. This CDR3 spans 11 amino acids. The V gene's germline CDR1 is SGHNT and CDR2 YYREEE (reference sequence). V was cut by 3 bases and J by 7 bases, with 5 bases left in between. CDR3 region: CASSWKNEQFF. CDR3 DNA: TGTGCCAGCAGCTGGAAGAATGAGCAGTTCTTC.

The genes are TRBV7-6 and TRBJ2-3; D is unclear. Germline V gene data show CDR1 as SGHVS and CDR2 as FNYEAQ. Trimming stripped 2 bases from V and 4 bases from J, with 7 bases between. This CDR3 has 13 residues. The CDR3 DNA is TGTGCCAGCAGCTTACGCGGCGCAGATACGCAGTATTTT. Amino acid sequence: CASSLRGADTQYF.

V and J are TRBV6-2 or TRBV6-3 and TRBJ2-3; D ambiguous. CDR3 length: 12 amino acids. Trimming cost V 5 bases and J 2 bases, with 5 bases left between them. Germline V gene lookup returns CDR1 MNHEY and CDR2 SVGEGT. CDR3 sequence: CASSLNTDTQYF. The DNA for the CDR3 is TGTGCCAGCAGTCTTAACACAGATACGCAGTATTTT.

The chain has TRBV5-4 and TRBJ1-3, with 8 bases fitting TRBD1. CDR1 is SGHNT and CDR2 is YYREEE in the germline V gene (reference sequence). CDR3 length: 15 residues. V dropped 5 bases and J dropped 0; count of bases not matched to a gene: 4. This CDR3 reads CASRPDRASGNTIYF. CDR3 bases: TGTGCCAGCAGGCCGGACAGGGCCTCTGGAAACACCATATATTTT.

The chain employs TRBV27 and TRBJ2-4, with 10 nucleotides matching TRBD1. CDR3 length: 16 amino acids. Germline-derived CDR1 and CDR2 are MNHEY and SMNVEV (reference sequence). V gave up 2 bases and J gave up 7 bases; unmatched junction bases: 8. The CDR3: CASSLNVRQGANIQYF. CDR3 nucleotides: TGTGCCAGCAGTTTAAATGTTAGACAGGGGGCCAACATTCAGTACTTC.

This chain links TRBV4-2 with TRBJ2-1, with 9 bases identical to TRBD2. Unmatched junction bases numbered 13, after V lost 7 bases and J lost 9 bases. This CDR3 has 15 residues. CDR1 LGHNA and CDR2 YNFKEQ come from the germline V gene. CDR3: CASKKTGTSSGEQFF. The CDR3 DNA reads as TGTGCCAGCAAAAAAACGGGGACTAGCAGTGGTGAGCAGTTCTTC.

The CDR3 loop reads CASSGGTGPTATQYF. CDR3 bases: TGTGCCAGCAGCGGAGGGACAGGGCCAACGGCCACGCAGTATTTT. This chain links TRBV7-8 with TRBJ2-3, with 9 positions matching TRBD1. From germline, CDR1 is SGHVS and CDR2 FQNEAQ. The length of the CDR3 is 15 residues. The J segment lost 9 bases and the V segment lost 5 bases, leaving 12 bases of the junction unmatched.

The CDR3 here is CASSAQGAGTDTQYF. In DNA, the CDR3 is TGTGCCAGCAGTGCTCAGGGGGCGGGCACAGATACGCAGTATTTT. This chain joins TRBV12-3 or TRBV12-4 and TRBJ2-3, with 8 bases identical to TRBD1. The length of the CDR3 is 15 residues. V lost 5 bases and J lost 1; bases outside the gene matches: 5.

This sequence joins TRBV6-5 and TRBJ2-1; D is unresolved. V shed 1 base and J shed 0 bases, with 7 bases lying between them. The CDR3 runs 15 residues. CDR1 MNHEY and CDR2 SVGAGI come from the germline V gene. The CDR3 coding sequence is TGTGCCAGCAGTTACTTCTCCAGCTCCTACAATGAGCAGTTCTTC. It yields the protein CASSYFSSSYNEQFF.

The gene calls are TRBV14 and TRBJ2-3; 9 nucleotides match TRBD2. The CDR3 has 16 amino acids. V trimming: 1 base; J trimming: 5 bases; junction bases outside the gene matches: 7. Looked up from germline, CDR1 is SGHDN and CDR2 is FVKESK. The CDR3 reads CASSQAGLAGRDTQYF. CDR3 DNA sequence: TGTGCCAGCAGCCAAGCTGGGCTAGCGGGAAGAGATACGCAGTATTTT.

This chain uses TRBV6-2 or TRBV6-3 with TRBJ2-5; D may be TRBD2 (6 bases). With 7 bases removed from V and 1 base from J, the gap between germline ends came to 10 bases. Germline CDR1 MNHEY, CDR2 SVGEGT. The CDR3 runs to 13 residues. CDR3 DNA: TGTGCCAGCACCAGGGACTCCCAAGAGACCCAGTACTTC. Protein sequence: CASTRDSQETQYF.

CDR3: CASSWTSGEQETQYF. As DNA, the CDR3 is TGTGCCAGCAGCTGGACTAGCGGGGAACAAGAGACCCAGTACTTC. This sequence joins TRBV6-1 and TRBJ2-5; 12 nucleotides agree with TRBD2. V was pared by 6 bases and J by 2 bases, with 4 bases of the junction left unmatched. The germline gives CDR1 MNHNS, CDR2 SASEGT. This CDR3 is 15 amino acids long.